The present T cell receptor beta chain was sequenced within a study of blood T cells in healthy people across ages. For this clonotype: Its antigen is still unknown.

Per-sample yields of isolated PBMCs were at least 6 million. Regarding the study as a whole: With age, beta diversity per million T cells declined roughly linearly, significantly by roughly 40. Long-lived donors had more naive CD4+ cells and higher diversity than aged donors.

From germline, CDR1 is SGHRS and CDR2 YFSETQ. Germline trimming cut 1 base from V and 8 bases from J; bases unmatched to any gene: 4. CDR3 length: 14 amino acids. A J-beta primer mix and a sample-barcoded 5' primer were used in a second PCR of roughly 7 to 12 cycles. MiXCR, run by TCRdb on the 5' RACE reads, gives a single entry per CDR3 protein. The sample records fewer than 800,000 distinct CDR3 sequences, more than 40% being singletons. The clonotype comes from a woman aged 55-69 years in good health. The chain carries TRBV5-1 and TRBJ1-4, with 8 bases identical to TRBD1. Sequencing input: blood. The CDR3 is CASSLTGTGEKLFF. Written as DNA, the CDR3 is TGCGCCAGCAGCTTGACCGGGACAGGCGAAAAACTGTTTTTT.